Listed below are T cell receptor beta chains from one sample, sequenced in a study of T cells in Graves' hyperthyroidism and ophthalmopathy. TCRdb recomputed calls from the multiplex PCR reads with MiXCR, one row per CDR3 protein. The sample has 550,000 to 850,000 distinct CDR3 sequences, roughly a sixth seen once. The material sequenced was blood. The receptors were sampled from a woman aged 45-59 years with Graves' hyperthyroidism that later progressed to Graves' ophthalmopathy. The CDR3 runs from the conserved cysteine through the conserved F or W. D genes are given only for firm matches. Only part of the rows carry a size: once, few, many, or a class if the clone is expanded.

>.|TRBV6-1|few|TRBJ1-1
CASSPDSLAAFF
TGTGCCAGCAGTCCGGACAGCCTCGCAGCTTTCTTT
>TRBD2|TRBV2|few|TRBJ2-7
CASSDGGDRAYEQYF
TGTGCCAGCAGTGATGGGGGGGACCGCGCCTACGAGCAGTACTTC
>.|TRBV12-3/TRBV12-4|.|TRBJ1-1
CATAGANTEAFF
TGTGCCACTGCGGGGGCCAACACTGAAGCTTTCTTT
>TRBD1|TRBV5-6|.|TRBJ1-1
CASTLGTVNTKAFF
TGTGCCAGCACCCTCGGGACAGTGAACACTAAAGCTTTCTTT
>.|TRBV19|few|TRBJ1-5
CASSIVGATGQPQHF
TGTGCCAGTAGTATAGTCGGGGCGACTGGGCAGCCCCAGCATTTT
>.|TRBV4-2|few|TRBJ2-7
CASSQDWVNYEQYF
TGTGCCAGCAGCCAAGATTGGGTAAACTACGAGCAGTACTTC
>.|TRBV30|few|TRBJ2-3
CAWSVRDPRGDTQYF
TGTGCCTGGAGTGTCCGGGACCCACGTGGAGATACGCAGTATTTT
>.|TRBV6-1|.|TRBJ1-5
CASSTAEQGSNQPQHF
TGTGCCAGCAGTACGGCCGAACAGGGTAGCAATCAGCCCCAGCATTTT
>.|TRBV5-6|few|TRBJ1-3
CASSLSGRSGNTIYF
TGTGCCAGCAGCTTGAGTGGCCGCTCAGGAAACACCATATATTTT
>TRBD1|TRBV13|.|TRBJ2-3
CASSSGGRGTDTQYF
TGTGCCAGCAGCTCAGGGGGCCGGGGGACGGATACGCAGTATTTT
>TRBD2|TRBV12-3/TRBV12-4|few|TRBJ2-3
CASSFLAGGLPTDTQYF
TGTGCCAGCAGTTTTCTAGCGGGGGGCCTCCCCACAGATACGCAGTATTTT
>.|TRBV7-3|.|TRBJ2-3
CASSPPGLRGTDTQYF
TGCGCCAGCAGCCCCCCGGGCCTCAGGGGCACAGATACGCAGTATTTT
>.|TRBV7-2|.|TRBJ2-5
CASSLGAVSQYF
TGTGCCAGCAGCTTAGGAGCTGTTTCCCAGTACTTC
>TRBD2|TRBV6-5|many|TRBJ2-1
CASSYSIGQAGFYNEQFF
TGTGCCAGCAGTTACTCGATCGGCCAAGCGGGATTCTACAATGAGCAGTTCTTC
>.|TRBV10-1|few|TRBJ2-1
CASSDRAPGDEQFF
TGCGCCAGCAGTGACAGGGCCCCCGGGGATGAGCAGTTCTTC
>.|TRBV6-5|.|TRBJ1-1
CASSSVRAAEAFF
TGTGCCAGCAGTTCGGTTAGGGCAGCTGAAGCTTTCTTT
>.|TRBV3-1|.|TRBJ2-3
CASSQAESTDTQYF
TGTGCCAGCAGCCAAGCAGAGAGCACAGATACGCAGTATTTT
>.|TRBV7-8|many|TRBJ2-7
CASSSDPEKSYEQYF
TGTGCCAGCAGCTCCGATCCCGAGAAGTCCTACGAGCAGTACTTC
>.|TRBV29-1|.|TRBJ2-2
CSVEDAGVNTGELFF
TGCAGCGTTGAAGATGCAGGGGTGAACACCGGGGAGCTGTTTTTT
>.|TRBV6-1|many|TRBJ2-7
CASSPYDRLVYEQYF
TGTGCCAGCAGTCCCTACGACAGGTTAGTCTACGAGCAGTACTTC
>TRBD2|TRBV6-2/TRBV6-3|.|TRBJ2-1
CASSYLERGVDEQFF
TGTGCCAGCAGTTATCTCGAGCGGGGAGTAGATGAGCAGTTCTTC
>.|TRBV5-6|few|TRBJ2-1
CASSLSGRIYNEQFF
TGTGCCAGCAGCTTGTCTGGTCGGATCTACAATGAGCAGTTCTTC
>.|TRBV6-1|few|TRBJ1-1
CASMSRLGTNTEAFF
TGTGCCAGCATGAGTCGGCTCGGGACGAACACTGAAGCTTTCTTT
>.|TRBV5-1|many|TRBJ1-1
CASSQPGEVNTEAFF
TGCGCCAGCAGCCAGCCGGGGGAAGTGAACACTGAAGCTTTCTTT
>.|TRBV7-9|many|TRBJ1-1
CASSSDSSVHTEAFF
TGTGCCAGCAGCTCAGACAGTTCAGTGCACACTGAAGCTTTCTTT
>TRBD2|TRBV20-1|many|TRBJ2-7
CSARVLAGASYEQYF
TGCAGTGCTAGAGTTCTAGCGGGGGCCTCCTACGAGCAGTACTTC
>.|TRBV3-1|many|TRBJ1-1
CASSQITGSTEAFF
TGTGCCAGCAGCCAGATTACAGGGAGCACTGAAGCTTTCTTT
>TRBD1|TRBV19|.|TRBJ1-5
CASSIGDSDQPQHF
TGTGCCAGTAGTATAGGGGACAGCGATCAGCCCCAGCATTTT
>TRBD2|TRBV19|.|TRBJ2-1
CASSRTSGVNNEQFF
TGTGCCAGTAGTCGTACTAGCGGGGTCAACAATGAGCAGTTCTTC
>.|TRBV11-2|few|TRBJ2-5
CASSLFLATQETQYF
TGTGCCAGCAGCTTATTCCTAGCGACCCAAGAGACCCAGTACTTC
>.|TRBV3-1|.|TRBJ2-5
CASSRLMAGQETQYF
TGTGCCAGCAGCCGCCTTATGGCCGGCCAAGAGACCCAGTACTTC
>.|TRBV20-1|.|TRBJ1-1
CSVAEDGQKNTEAFF
TGCAGTGTCGCGGAAGATGGACAGAAGAACACTGAAGCTTTCTTT
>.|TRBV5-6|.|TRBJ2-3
CASRPRHGQNSKTSTDTQYF
TGTGCCAGCAGACCAAGACACGGACAGAATTCTAAAACTAGCACAGATACGCAGTATTTT
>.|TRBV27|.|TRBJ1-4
CASSGAGLGGEKLFF
TGTGCCAGCAGTGGGGCAGGTCTCGGGGGTGAAAAACTGTTTTTT
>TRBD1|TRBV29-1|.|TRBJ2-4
CSPTTGTGKKNIQYF
TGCAGCCCAACGACCGGGACAGGGAAAAAAAACATTCAGTACTTC
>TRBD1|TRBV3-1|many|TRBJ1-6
CASSQKTGGGSPLHF
TGTGCCAGCAGCCAAAAGACAGGGGGTGGTTCACCCCTCCACTTT
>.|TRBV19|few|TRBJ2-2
CASKGPNTGELFF
TGTGCCAGCAAGGGACCTAACACCGGGGAGCTGTTTTTT
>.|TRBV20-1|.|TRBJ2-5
CSAYGTPYQETQYF
TGCAGTGCTTACGGCACACCGTACCAAGAGACCCAGTACTTC
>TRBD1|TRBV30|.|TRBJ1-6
CAWADRDNSPLHF
TGTGCCTGGGCGGACAGGGATAATTCACCCCTCCACTTT
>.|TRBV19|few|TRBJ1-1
CASSIGELNTEAFF
TGTGCCAGTAGTATTGGCGAGTTGAACACTGAAGCTTTCTTT